The clone carrying this TCR beta chain was seen more than once but under ten times. The data are from a study of T-cell reconstitution after alpha-beta-depleted transplantation in children. CDR3 length: 14 residues. V lost 2 bases to trimming and J lost 6 bases, with 11 bases between them. Germline CDR1 reads SEHNR; CDR2 reads FQNEAQ (reference sequence). Preparation of the TCRbeta library was carried out with unique molecular identifiers. MiXCR was run by TCRdb on the PCR reads, yielding one entry per CDR3 protein. In the table there are 700,000 to 950,000 distinct CDR3 sequences, roughly 16% of which are singletons.

The sequencing used PBMCs, mostly from graft donor cells, collected 360 days after TCRalphabeta/CD19-depleted stem cell transplant. The sequence was obtained from a male patient aged 5 to 17 who had a stem cell transplant for acute lymphoblastic leukemia, so the T cells may come from the graft donor. The chain employs TRBV7-9 and TRBJ1-5; no firm D call. CDR3 nucleotides: TGTGCCAGCAGCTTACGGCAGGATGGTCAGCCCCAGCATTTT. This translates into CASSLRQDGQPQHF.